Listed below are T cell receptor beta chains from one sample, sequenced in a study of blood T cell repertoires in COVID-19. Sequenced by immunoSEQ multiplex PCR; TCRdb stores in-frame clones only, minus some. Of hundreds of thousands of clones detected, 89% appear once; the ten largest clones hold around 3%. What was sequenced was peripheral blood. The receptors were sampled from a woman in her 30s with COVID-19, enrolled during active disease. The CDR3 runs from the conserved cysteine through the conserved F or W. Fields, in order: V gene, D gene, J gene, clone size, CDR3 DNA, CDR3 protein. D genes are given only for firm matches. Size values are once, few and many counts, or a class for expanded clones, and some rows have none.

TRBV29-1,.,TRBJ1-1,.,TGCAGCGTTTATTGGGACACAAACACTGAAGCTTTCTTT,CSVYWDTNTEAFF
TRBV5-4,.,TRBJ1-5,once,TGTGCCAGCAGCTCGGGGGGAAATCAGCCCCAGCATTTT,CASSSGGNQPQHF
TRBV5-5,.,TRBJ2-1,.,TGTGCCAGCGGATACGATGGCGGCTCCTACAATGAGCAGTTCTTC,CASGYDGGSYNEQFF
TRBV19,.,TRBJ2-1,.,TGTGCCAGTAGTATAAAGTCCCGGGTCCACAATGAGCAGTTCTTC,CASSIKSRVHNEQFF
TRBV10-2,.,TRBJ2-6,once,TGCGCCAGCAGTGGGGGGGACTCTGGGGCCAACGTCCTGACTTTC,CASSGGDSGANVLTF
TRBV19,TRBD1,TRBJ1-2,.,TGTGCCAGTAGTATATCTCCAGGGGGCGCACTAGGGGGCTACACCTTC,CASSISPGGALGGYTF
TRBV5-1,.,TRBJ2-2,.,TGCGCCAGCGCCGAGGGCCTCAGAAGAGACACCGGGGAGCTGTTTTTT,CASAEGLRRDTGELFF
TRBV7-2,TRBD2,TRBJ2-1,.,TGTGCCAGCAGCTCACCCGGGACTAGCGGGGGGGCCGGTAAAAATGAGCAGTTCTTC,CASSSPGTSGGAGKNEQFF
TRBV29-1,.,TRBJ2-7,.,TGCAGCGTTGGGGAGTCCTACGAGCAGTACTTC,CSVGESYEQYF
TRBV25-1,TRBD1,TRBJ1-2,.,TGTGCCAGCAGTGTCCGGGACAGGCTATATGGCTACACCTTC,CASSVRDRLYGYTF
TRBV5-6,.,TRBJ2-1,.,TGTGCCAGCAGAGGCGGCGGCTACAATGAGCAGTTCTTC,CASRGGGYNEQFF
TRBV6-5,.,TRBJ1-5,.,TGTGCCTCAGGGGTGAAGAATCAGCCCCAGCATTTT,CASGVKNQPQHF
TRBV29-1,TRBD2,TRBJ2-1,.,TGCAGCGTTGAGACTAGCGGGAGCCCACTCGGGTTCTTC,CSVETSGSPLGFF
TRBV6-5,TRBD2,TRBJ2-3,once,TGTGCCAGCAGTTTAGATAAGCGGGGGGGAACAGATACGCAGTATTTT,CASSLDKRGGTDTQYF
TRBV7-2,TRBD2,TRBJ2-3,.,TGTGCCAGCAGCCAGACTAGCGGGGGCACAGATACGCAGTATTTT,CASSQTSGGTDTQYF
TRBV29-1,TRBD1,TRBJ1-1,.,TGCAGCGGGGTGGGACAGGGAAACACTGAAGCTTTCTTT,CSGVGQGNTEAFF
TRBV5-6,TRBD1,TRBJ2-1,.,TGTGCCAGCAGCTTGGAACTAGGGACAGGGGCTAATGAGCAGTTCTTC,CASSLELGTGANEQFF
TRBV10-3,TRBD1,TRBJ1-2,.,TGTGCCATCAGCGGACAGGGGGTATTAGACTATGGCTACACCTTC,CAISGQGVLDYGYTF
TRBV21-1,.,TRBJ1-1,.,TGTGCCAGCAGCAAACCGACGTCAGGGGTTAGGGTGGACACTGAAGCTTTCTTT,CASSKPTSGVRVDTEAFF
TRBV7-6,TRBD2,TRBJ2-3,.,TGTGTCCCAGCTTGGGCCCCTAGCGGGAGCACAGATACGCAGTATTTT,CVPAWAPSGSTDTQYF
TRBV11-3,TRBD1,TRBJ1-2,.,TGTGCCAGCAGCCCGGGACAGGGAGTAAGCTATGGCTACACCTTC,CASSPGQGVSYGYTF
TRBV21-1,.,TRBJ1-3,.,TGTGCCAGCATCAGGGTGCGTGGAAACACCATATATTTT,CASIRVRGNTIYF
TRBV2,TRBD1,TRBJ2-6,.,TGTGCCAGCAGTGAACAGGGGGCTGGGGCCAACGTCCTGACTTTC,CASSEQGAGANVLTF
TRBV15,.,TRBJ2-5,.,TGTGCCACCAGCCCCAGGGTGGGGGGGGCGGAGACCCAGTACTTC,CATSPRVGGAETQYF
TRBV18,.,TRBJ2-3,few,TGTGCCAGCTCACGGGCAACTACAGATACGCAGTATTTT,CASSRATTDTQYF
TRBV9,TRBD1,TRBJ2-3,.,TGTGCCAGCAGCGCCGGGACAGGTAGTTCGGATACGCAGTATTTT,CASSAGTGSSDTQYF
TRBV7-9,.,TRBJ2-7,.,TGTGCCAGCAGCTTAATCACCAGCTCCTACGAGCAGTACTTC,CASSLITSSYEQYF
TRBV7-2,TRBD2,TRBJ2-7,.,TGTGCCAGCAGCTCACAGACTAGCGGGGAGCACGAGCAGTACTTC,CASSSQTSGEHEQYF
TRBV13,.,TRBJ2-5,.,TGTGCCAGCAGCTTGTCGGAAGAGACCCAGTACTTC,CASSLSEETQYF
TRBV10-3,.,TRBJ2-5,.,TGTGCCATCAGTGAGTTCCTGGGTGCAGGTCAAGAGACCCAGTACTTC,CAISEFLGAGQETQYF
TRBV6-2/TRBV6-3,.,TRBJ2-2,.,TGTGCCAGCAGTCACACCGATCAACAGGGGGGAGGGATCACCGGGGAGCTGTTTTTT,CASSHTDQQGGGITGELFF
TRBV24-1,.,TRBJ1-5,.,TGTGCCACCAGTGATAGTTACTCCCCCCAGCCCCAGCATTTT,CATSDSYSPQPQHF
TRBV29-1,.,TRBJ2-7,.,TGCAGCGTGACCACAGGCTCCTACGAGCAGTACTTC,CSVTTGSYEQYF
TRBV5-1,.,TRBJ2-7,.,TGCGCCAGCAGCTTGGAGAGGGTTTACGAGCAGTACTTC,CASSLERVYEQYF
TRBV7-2,.,TRBJ1-2,.,TGTGCCAGCAGCTTAGAACATAACTATGGCTACACCTTC,CASSLEHNYGYTF
TRBV10-1,.,TRBJ1-4,.,TGCGCCAGCAGTATAAACAGGAATGAAAAACTGTTTTTT,CASSINRNEKLFF
TRBV7-2,TRBD1,TRBJ1-1,.,TGTGCCAGCAGCCTACAACTCGGACAGGGTGTGTCTGAAGCTTTCTTT,CASSLQLGQGVSEAFF
TRBV24-1,.,TRBJ1-2,.,TGTGCCACCAGTGATTCCGGAATGAGGAAAGGCTACACCTTC,CATSDSGMRKGYTF
TRBV30,TRBD1,TRBJ1-3,.,TGTGCCTGGAACGCAGGGGGCACTGGAAACACCATATATTTT,CAWNAGGTGNTIYF
TRBV5-8,TRBD2,TRBJ2-7,few,TGTGCCAGCAGTCCGAGCGGGACCTACGAGCAGTACTTC,CASSPSGTYEQYF
TRBV2,.,TRBJ1-1,.,TGTGCCAGCAGTGAACAGACAGCGAACACTGAAGCTTTCTTT,CASSEQTANTEAFF
TRBV4-2,.,TRBJ1-1,.,TGTGCCAGCAGCCAAGATTCCGGGACTCTCTACACTGAAGCTTTCTTT,CASSQDSGTLYTEAFF
TRBV29-1,TRBD1,TRBJ2-1,.,TGCAGCGTTATAGGACAGGGACGCTCCTACAATGAGCAGTTCTTC,CSVIGQGRSYNEQFF
TRBV7-9,TRBD2,TRBJ2-3,once,TGTGCCAGCAGCCCCGTAGCGGGAGGCCGCACAAAAGATACGCAGTATTTT,CASSPVAGGRTKDTQYF
TRBV20-1,TRBD1,TRBJ2-4,.,TGCAGTGCTAGTCACAGGGGTAAAGGCAAAAACATTCAGTACTTC,CSASHRGKGKNIQYF
TRBV18,.,TRBJ1-1,.,TGTGCCAGCTCACGAGAGACACGGGATCCACGGACCTTGAACACTGAAGCTTTCTTT,CASSRETRDPRTLNTEAFF
TRBV7-2,TRBD2,TRBJ2-3,once,TGTGCCAGCAGCCTTAGCGGGAGAACAGATACGCAGTATTTT,CASSLSGRTDTQYF
TRBV11-3,TRBD2,TRBJ2-3,few,TGTGCCAGCAGCTTAGACTCGACTAGCGGGGGCACAGATACGCAGTATTTT,CASSLDSTSGGTDTQYF
TRBV2,TRBD2,TRBJ2-1,.,TGTGCCAGCAGACAGCGCGGGAGCTCCTACAATGAGCAGTTCTTC,CASRQRGSSYNEQFF
TRBV5-1,.,TRBJ2-5,once,TGCGCCAGCAGCTTGGGACAGCAAGAGACCCAGTACTTC,CASSLGQQETQYF
TRBV7-9,.,TRBJ1-6,.,TGTGCCAGCTCCCGACCGGGGTCACCCCTCCACTTT,CASSRPGSPLHF
TRBV28,.,TRBJ1-1,.,TGTGCCAGCAGCCTCGCGGGGAGAAATGAAGCTTTCTTT,CASSLAGRNEAFF
TRBV11-3,TRBD2,TRBJ2-1,.,TGTGCCAGCAGCCAAATCCGGACTAGCGGGGGGGTCTACAATGAGCAGTTCTTC,CASSQIRTSGGVYNEQFF
TRBV7-9,.,TRBJ2-1,once,TGTGCCAGCAGCTTGAGAGAGGAGCAGTTCTTC,CASSLREEQFF
TRBV6-5,TRBD1,TRBJ1-6,.,TGTGCCACCCAGGACGGGACAGGGTTCCAAAGGGCCCTCCACTTT,CATQDGTGFQRALHF